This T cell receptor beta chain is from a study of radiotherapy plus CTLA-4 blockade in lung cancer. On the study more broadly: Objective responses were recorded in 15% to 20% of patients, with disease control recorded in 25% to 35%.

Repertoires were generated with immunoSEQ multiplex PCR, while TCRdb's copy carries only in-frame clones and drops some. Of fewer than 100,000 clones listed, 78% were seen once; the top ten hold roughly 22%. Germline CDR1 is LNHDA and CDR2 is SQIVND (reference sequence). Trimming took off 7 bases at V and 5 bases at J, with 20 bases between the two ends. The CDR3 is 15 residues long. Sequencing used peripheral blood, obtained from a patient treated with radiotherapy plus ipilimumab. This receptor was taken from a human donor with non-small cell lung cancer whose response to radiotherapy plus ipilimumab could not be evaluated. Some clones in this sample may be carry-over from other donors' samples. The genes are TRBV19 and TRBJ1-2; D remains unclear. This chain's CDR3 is CASNSYRELPYGYTF. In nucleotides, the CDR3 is TGTGCCAGTAATTCCTACCGGGAGTTACCGTATGGCTACACCTTC.